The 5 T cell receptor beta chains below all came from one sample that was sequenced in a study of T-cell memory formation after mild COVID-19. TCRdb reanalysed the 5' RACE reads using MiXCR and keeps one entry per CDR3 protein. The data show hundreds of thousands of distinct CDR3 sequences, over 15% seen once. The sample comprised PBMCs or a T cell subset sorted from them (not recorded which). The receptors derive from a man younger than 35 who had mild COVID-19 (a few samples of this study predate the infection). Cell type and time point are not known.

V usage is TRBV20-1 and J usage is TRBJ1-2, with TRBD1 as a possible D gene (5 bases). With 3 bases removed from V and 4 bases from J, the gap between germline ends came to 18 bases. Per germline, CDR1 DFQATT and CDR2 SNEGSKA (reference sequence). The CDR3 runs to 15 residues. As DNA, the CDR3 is TGCAGTGCTAGGGAAAACCGGGGCGTATTCTATGGCTACACCTTC. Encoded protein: CSARENRGVFYGYTF.

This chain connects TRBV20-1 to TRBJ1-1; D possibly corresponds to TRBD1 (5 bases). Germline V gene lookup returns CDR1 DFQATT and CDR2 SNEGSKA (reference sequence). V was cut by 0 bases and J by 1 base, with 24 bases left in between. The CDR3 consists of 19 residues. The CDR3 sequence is CSARDPKQGPSSANTEAFF. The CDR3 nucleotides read TGCAGTGCTAGAGATCCTAAGCAGGGACCTTCCAGCGCGAACACTGAAGCTTTCTTT.

The CDR3 region has the DNA TGCAGTGCTAGAGATCCCTCGCACAATGAGCAGTTCTTC. Its translation: CSARDPSHNEQFF. This rearrangement joins TRBV20-1 to TRBJ2-1, with no clear D. V lost 0 bases, J lost 5 bases, and 8 bases lay in between. The germline V gene encodes CDR1 DFQATT and CDR2 SNEGSKA (reference sequence). CDR3 length: 13 residues.

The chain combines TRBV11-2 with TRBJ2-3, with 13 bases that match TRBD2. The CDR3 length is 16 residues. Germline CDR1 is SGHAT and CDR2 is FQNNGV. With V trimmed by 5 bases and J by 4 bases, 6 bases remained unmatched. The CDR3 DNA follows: TGTGCCAGCAGCCCCTCCGGGACTAGCGGGGCAGATACGCAGTATTTT. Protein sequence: CASSPSGTSGADTQYF.

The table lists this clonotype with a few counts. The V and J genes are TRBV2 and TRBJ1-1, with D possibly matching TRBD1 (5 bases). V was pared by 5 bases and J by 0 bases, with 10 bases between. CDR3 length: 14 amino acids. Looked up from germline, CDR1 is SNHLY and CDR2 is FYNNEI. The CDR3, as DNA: TGTGCCAGCAGTAGAGAAGGGGTGAACACTGAAGCTTTCTTT. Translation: CASSREGVNTEAFF.